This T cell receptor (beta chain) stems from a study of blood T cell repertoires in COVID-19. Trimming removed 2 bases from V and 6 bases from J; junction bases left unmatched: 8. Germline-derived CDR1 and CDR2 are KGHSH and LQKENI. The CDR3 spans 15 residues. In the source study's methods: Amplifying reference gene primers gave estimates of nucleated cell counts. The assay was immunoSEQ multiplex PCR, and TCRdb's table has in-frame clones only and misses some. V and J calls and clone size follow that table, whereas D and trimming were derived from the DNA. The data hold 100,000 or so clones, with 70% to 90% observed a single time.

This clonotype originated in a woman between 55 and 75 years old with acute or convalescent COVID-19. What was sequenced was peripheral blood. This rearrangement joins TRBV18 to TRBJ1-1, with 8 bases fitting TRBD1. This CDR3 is CASSPSQGVFSEAFF. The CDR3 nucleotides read TGTGCCAGCTCACCATCACAGGGGGTTTTTTCTGAAGCTTTCTTT.